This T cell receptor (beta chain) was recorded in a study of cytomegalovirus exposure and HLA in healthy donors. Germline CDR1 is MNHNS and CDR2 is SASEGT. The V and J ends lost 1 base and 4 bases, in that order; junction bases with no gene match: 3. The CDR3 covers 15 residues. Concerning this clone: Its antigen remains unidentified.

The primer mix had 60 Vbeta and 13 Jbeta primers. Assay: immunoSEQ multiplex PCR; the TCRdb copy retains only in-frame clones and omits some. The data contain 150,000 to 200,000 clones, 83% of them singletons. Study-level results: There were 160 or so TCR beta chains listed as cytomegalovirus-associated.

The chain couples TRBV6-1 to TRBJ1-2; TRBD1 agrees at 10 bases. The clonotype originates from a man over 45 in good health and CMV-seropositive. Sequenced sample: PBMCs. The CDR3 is CASSEGDRGPYGYTF. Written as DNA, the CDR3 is TGTGCCAGCAGTGAAGGGGACAGGGGACCCTATGGCTACACCTTC.